The present T cell receptor (beta chain) was sequenced within a study of shared clonotypes between healthy human individuals. Turning to the study itself: CD4 naive cells filled three plates per donor, CD4 memory three, CD8 naive two and CD8 memory one.

Findings of the study overall: Non-shared clonotypes had lower generation probabilities than those shared by all four donors. Larger richness was generally estimated for naive than memory subsets.

A word on this clone: Antigen: not known.

Profiled with immunoSEQ multiplex PCR; TCRdb holds only in-frame clones, not every one. The table has 2.3 million or so clones, roughly 93% seen once; the top ten hold about 0.37%. The clonotype was recovered from a man aged 18 to 29 in good health. Some clones in this sample may be carry-over from other donors' samples. Specimen: naive CD4+ T cells from PBMCs. Subset reported: CD45RA+ positively selected.

The CDR3 DNA is TGTGCCAGCACGGGCTGGGAGACCCAGTACTTC. The encoded protein is CASTGWETQYF. V gene TRBV2 combines with J gene TRBJ2-5; D is unclear. The germline V gene encodes CDR1 SNHLY and CDR2 FYNNEI. The CDR3 sequence is 11 residues long. Trimming removed 7 bases at V and 5 bases at J, with 8 bases between.